This is a list of T cell receptor beta chains from one sample in a study of CD8 T cell repertoires and HIV-1 epitope variants. The table came from immunoSEQ multiplex PCR; TCRdb's copy has only in-frame clones and leaves some out. This sample yields about 95,000 clones, of which roughly four fifths are seen a single time; more than 25% belongs to the top ten. The material sequenced was uncultured baseline CD8+ T cells from peripheral blood mononuclear cells (PBMCs). These receptors were collected from a male donor with HIV. Both conserved end residues are part of each CDR3. The order of the fields is clone size, D gene, J gene, V gene, CDR3 protein, CDR3 DNA. A D gene is named only where the DNA matches it firmly. The size entry is marked missing in some rows and otherwise reads once, few, many or a size class.

NA,NA,TRBJ2-1,TRBV7-2,CASSLRGESYNEQFF,TGTGCCAGCAGCTTGAGGGGAGAGTCCTACAATGAGCAGTTCTTC
NA,NA,TRBJ1-1,TRBV2,CASSERAGRLNTEAFF,TGTGCCAGCAGTGAAAGGGCAGGTCGGTTGAACACTGAAGCTTTCTTT
NA,TRBD1,TRBJ1-1,TRBV7-3,CASSRQTGGGTEAFF,TGTGCCAGCAGCCGACAGACAGGGGGTGGCACTGAAGCTTTCTTT
NA,NA,TRBJ2-3,TRBV29-1,CSVSRIADTQYF,TGCAGCGTTTCCAGGATCGCAGATACGCAGTATTTT
few,NA,TRBJ2-7,TRBV14,CASSQEGQGYEQYF,TGTGCCAGCAGCCAAGAAGGGCAGGGGTACGAGCAGTACTTC
NA,TRBD1,TRBJ2-7,TRBV6-1,CASSSDRESYEQYF,TGTGCCAGCAGCTCTGACAGGGAGTCCTACGAGCAGTACTTC
NA,TRBD2,TRBJ2-3,TRBV6-4,CASSEYGRGTDTQYF,TGTGCCAGCAGTGAGTACGGGAGGGGCACAGATACGCAGTATTTT
few,TRBD2,TRBJ2-1,TRBV4-2,CASSQTLAGGAREQFF,TGTGCCAGCAGCCAAACACTAGCGGGAGGGGCAAGGGAGCAGTTCTTC
once,NA,TRBJ2-1,TRBV7-2,CASSLISVSLPNEQFF,TGTGCCAGCAGCTTAATATCCGTCAGTCTACCCAATGAGCAGTTCTTC
NA,TRBD2,TRBJ2-1,TRBV9,CASSSGLAGDFSYNEQFF,TGTGCCAGCAGCTCGGGACTAGCGGGAGACTTCTCCTACAATGAGCAGTTCTTC
few,TRBD1,TRBJ2-5,TRBV7-7,CASSQEPTGGRETQYF,TGTGCTAGCAGCCAGGAGCCAACAGGGGGCCGGGAGACCCAGTACTTC
few,NA,TRBJ2-1,TRBV29-1,CSVGDGHNEQFF,TGCAGCGTTGGGGACGGCCACAATGAGCAGTTCTTC
NA,NA,TRBJ1-5,TRBV15,CATSRDGQSNQPQHF,TGTGCCACCAGCAGAGACGGACAGAGCAATCAGCCCCAGCATTTT
NA,TRBD1,TRBJ1-5,TRBV28,CASSNWDRGDNQPQHF,TGTGCCAGCAGTAACTGGGACAGGGGCGACAATCAGCCCCAGCATTTT
NA,NA,TRBJ1-6,TRBV5-4,CASSGGGSSYNSPLHF,TGTGCCAGCAGCGGGGGGGGGAGCTCCTATAATTCACCCCTCCACTTT
NA,NA,TRBJ2-3,TRBV6-6,CASRSFSDTQYF,TGTGCCAGCAGGAGTTTCTCGGATACGCAGTATTTT
NA,NA,TRBJ1-2,TRBV25-1,CASSAPGRMYGYTF,TGTGCCAGCAGTGCACCGGGACGGATGTATGGCTACACCTTC
NA,TRBD2,TRBJ2-3,TRBV7-9,CASSAGLAGARLATQYF,TGTGCCAGCAGCGCGGGACTAGCGGGGGCCCGGTTAGCTACGCAGTATTTT
NA,NA,TRBJ1-5,TRBV28,CAAEAGNQPQHF,TGTGCCGCCGAGGCGGGCAATCAGCCCCAGCATTTT
few,NA,TRBJ2-3,TRBV4-2,CASSPLEGGTDTQYF,TGTGCCAGCAGCCCCCTGGAAGGGGGGACAGATACGCAGTATTTT
NA,TRBD1,TRBJ1-2,TRBV5-1,CASSLLPTGGNGYTF,TGCGCCAGCAGCTTATTACCTACAGGGGGGAATGGCTACACCTTC
NA,NA,TRBJ2-3,TRBV28,CASSFYGQGIRDTQYF,TGTGCCAGCAGTTTTTATGGGCAGGGGATTCGAGATACGCAGTATTTT
NA,TRBD2,TRBJ2-1,TRBV5-1,CASTPLAGVTNEQFF,TGCGCCAGCACCCCACTAGCGGGAGTTACGAATGAGCAGTTCTTC
NA,NA,TRBJ2-3,TRBV18,CASSPPPGQSSTDTQYF,TGTGCCAGCTCACCACCGCCCGGACAGTCCAGCACAGATACGCAGTATTTT
NA,NA,TRBJ2-7,TRBV28,CSATGGQSYEQYF,TGCTCAGCAACCGGGGGACAGTCCTACGAGCAGTACTTC
NA,TRBD2,TRBJ2-7,TRBV5-4,CASSFGRGYEQYF,TGTGCCAGCAGCTTCGGGAGGGGCTACGAGCAGTACTTC
few,NA,TRBJ1-1,TRBV29-1,CSVDGRLTPEGNTEAFF,TGCAGCGTTGACGGTCGGTTGACCCCCGAGGGTAACACTGAAGCTTTCTTT
NA,NA,TRBJ1-2,TRBV27,CASPTENGYTF,TGTGCCAGCCCGACAGAGAATGGCTACACCTTC
few,NA,TRBJ2-3,TRBV5-1,CASSLVGEADTQYF,TGCGCCAGCAGCTTGGTAGGGGAGGCAGATACGCAGTATTTT
NA,TRBD1,TRBJ1-4,TRBV9,CASSAGGASTNEKLFF,TGTGCCAGCAGCGCAGGGGGCGCGTCTACTAATGAAAAACTGTTTTTT
NA,TRBD1,TRBJ1-1,TRBV6-4,CASSRQGSTEAFF,TGTGCCAGCAGCAGACAGGGTTCCACTGAAGCTTTCTTT
few,NA,TRBJ1-1,TRBV5-1,CASSSSVEQGRTEAFF,TGCGCCAGCAGCTCGTCAGTAGAACAGGGTCGAACTGAAGCTTTCTTT
NA,NA,TRBJ1-1,TRBV7-8,CASSLDRVTEAFF,TGTGCCAGCAGCTTAGATAGGGTCACTGAAGCTTTCTTT
NA,TRBD1,TRBJ1-2,TRBV28,CASRETGAYGYTF,TGTGCCAGCAGGGAAACAGGGGCCTATGGCTACACCTTC
NA,TRBD1,TRBJ1-1,TRBV28,CASSSDRGRTEAFF,TGTGCCAGCAGTTCGGACAGGGGGAGGACTGAAGCTTTCTTT
NA,NA,TRBJ2-3,TRBV28,CASSLSGPETDTQYF,TGTGCCAGCAGTTTAAGCGGTCCCGAAACAGATACGCAGTATTTT
many,NA,TRBJ2-4,TRBV6-5,CASSYERF,TGTGCCAGCAGTTACGAACGCTTC
NA,NA,TRBJ1-2,TRBV27,CASSPWGYGYTF,TGTGCCAGCAGCCCTTGGGGGTATGGCTACACCTTC
once,TRBD1,TRBJ1-4,TRBV2,CASTLDRAGPNEKLFF,TGTGCCAGCACTCTCGACAGGGCCGGTCCTAATGAAAAACTGTTTTTT
NA,NA,TRBJ1-1,TRBV6-6,CASSWVGGMNTEAFF,TGTGCCAGCAGTTGGGTCGGGGGCATGAACACTGAAGCTTTCTTT
NA,TRBD1,TRBJ2-7,TRBV2,CASSGRGTGASEQYF,TGTGCCAGCAGTGGAAGAGGGACAGGGGCCTCCGAGCAGTACTTC
NA,TRBD1,TRBJ2-6,TRBV9,CASSAQRDSEDFPGANVLTF,TGTGCCAGCAGCGCCCAACGGGACAGCGAGGACTTTCCTGGGGCCAACGTCCTGACTTTC
few,NA,TRBJ1-2,TRBV28,CASSLTADYGYTF,TGTGCCAGCAGTTTAACTGCGGACTATGGCTACACCTTC
NA,TRBD1,TRBJ1-4,TRBV9,CASSAQAITGVRGMKLFF,TGTGCCAGCAGCGCCCAGGCCATAACAGGGGTGAGAGGCATGAAACTGTTTTTT
NA,NA,TRBJ1-1,TRBV11-3,CASSVTANTEAFF,TGTGCCAGCAGCGTAACAGCGAACACTGAAGCTTTCTTT
NA,NA,TRBJ1-1,TRBV5-3,CARSIRATGENTEAFF,TGTGCCAGAAGCATTCGGGCGACGGGGGAGAACACTGAAGCTTTCTTT
NA,TRBD2,TRBJ2-3,TRBV19,CASSRRRLAGAPDTQYF,TGTGCCAGTAGTCGGAGAAGGCTAGCGGGAGCCCCAGATACGCAGTATTTT
NA,NA,TRBJ1-1,TRBV28,CASSMTGRRNTEAFF,TGTGCCAGCAGTATGACTGGGCGTCGGAACACTGAAGCTTTCTTT
NA,NA,TRBJ2-4,TRBV7-2,CASSLAPQRNIQYF,TGTGCCAGCAGCTTAGCCCCACAGAGAAACATTCAGTACTTC
once,TRBD1,TRBJ1-1,TRBV5-1,CASSSDRGPMNTEAFF,TGCGCCAGCAGCTCCGACAGGGGCCCCATGAACACTGAAGCTTTCTTT
NA,NA,TRBJ2-3,TRBV27,CASSLLSTDTQYF,TGTGCCAGCAGTTTATTAAGCACAGATACGCAGTATTTT
once,NA,TRBJ2-3,TRBV28,CASSPQLDKQYF,TGTGCCAGCAGTCCCCAACTCGACAAGCAGTATTTT
NA,NA,TRBJ1-4,TRBV25-1,CASSAPGGWREKLFF,TGTGCCAGCAGTGCCCCGGGGGGGTGGCGAGAAAAACTGTTTTTT
NA,NA,TRBJ2-6,TRBV5-1,CASSLRQVAESGANVLTF,TGCGCCAGCAGCTTGAGGCAGGTTGCTGAGTCTGGGGCCAACGTCCTGACTTTC
NA,TRBD2,TRBJ2-1,TRBV6-5,CASSYSTQAGIRLFF,TGTGCCAGCAGTTACTCAACCCAAGCGGGGATTCGTCTGTTCTTC
NA,NA,TRBJ2-7,TRBV7-7,CASSLCRRQGWNEQYF,TGTGCCAGCAGCTTATGTAGGCGGCAGGGATGGAACGAGCAGTACTTC
NA,NA,TRBJ1-4,TRBV7-9,CASSSGTNEKLFF,TGTGCCAGCAGCTCCGGCACTAATGAAAAACTGTTTTTT
NA,TRBD1,TRBJ1-4,TRBV5-1,CASSSSTGVKEKLFF,TGCGCCAGCAGCTCCTCGACAGGGGTGAAAGAAAAACTGTTTTTT
few,NA,TRBJ1-2,TRBV28,CASSLSGGDLYGYTF,TGTGCCAGCAGTTTAAGTGGGGGGGACTTATATGGCTACACCTTC